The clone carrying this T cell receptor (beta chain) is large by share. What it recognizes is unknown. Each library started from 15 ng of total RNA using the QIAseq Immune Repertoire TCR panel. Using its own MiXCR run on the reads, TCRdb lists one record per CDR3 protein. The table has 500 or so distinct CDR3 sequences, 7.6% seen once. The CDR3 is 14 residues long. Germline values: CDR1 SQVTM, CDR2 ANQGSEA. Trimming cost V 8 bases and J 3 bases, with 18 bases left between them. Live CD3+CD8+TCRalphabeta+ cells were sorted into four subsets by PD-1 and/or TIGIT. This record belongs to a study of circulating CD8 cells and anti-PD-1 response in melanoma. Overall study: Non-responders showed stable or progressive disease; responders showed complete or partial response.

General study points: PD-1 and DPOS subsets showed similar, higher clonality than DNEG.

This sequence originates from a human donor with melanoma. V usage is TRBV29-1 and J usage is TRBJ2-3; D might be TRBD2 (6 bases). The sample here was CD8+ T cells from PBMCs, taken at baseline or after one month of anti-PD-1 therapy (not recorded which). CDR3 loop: CSPERREVTDTQYF. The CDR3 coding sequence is TGCAGCCCCGAGAGGCGGGAAGTGACAGATACGCAGTATTTT.